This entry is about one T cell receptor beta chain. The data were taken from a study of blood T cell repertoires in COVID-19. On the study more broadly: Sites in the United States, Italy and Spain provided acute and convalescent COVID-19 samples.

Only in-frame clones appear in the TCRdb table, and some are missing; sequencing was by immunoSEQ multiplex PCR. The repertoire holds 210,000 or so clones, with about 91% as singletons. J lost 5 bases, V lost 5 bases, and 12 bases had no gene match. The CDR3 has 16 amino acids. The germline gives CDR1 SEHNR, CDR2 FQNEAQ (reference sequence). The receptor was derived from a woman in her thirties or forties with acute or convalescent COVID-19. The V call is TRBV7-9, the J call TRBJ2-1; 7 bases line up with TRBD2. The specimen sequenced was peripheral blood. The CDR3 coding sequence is TGTGCCAGCAGCCAGATAGGGCTAGCGGCCCACAATGAGCAGTTCTTC. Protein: CASSQIGLAAHNEQFF.